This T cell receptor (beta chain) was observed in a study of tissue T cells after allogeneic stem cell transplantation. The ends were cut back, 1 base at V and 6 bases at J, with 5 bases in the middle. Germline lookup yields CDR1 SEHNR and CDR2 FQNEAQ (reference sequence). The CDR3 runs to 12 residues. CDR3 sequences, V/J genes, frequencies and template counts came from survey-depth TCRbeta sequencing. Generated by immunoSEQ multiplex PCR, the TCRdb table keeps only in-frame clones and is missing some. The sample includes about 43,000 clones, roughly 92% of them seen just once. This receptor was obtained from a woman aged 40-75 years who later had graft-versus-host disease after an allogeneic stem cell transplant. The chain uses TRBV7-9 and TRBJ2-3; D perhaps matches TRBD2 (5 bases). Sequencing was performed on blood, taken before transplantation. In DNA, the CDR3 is TGTGCCAGCAGCTTAGGGACTGATACGCAGTATTTT. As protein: CASSLGTDTQYF.